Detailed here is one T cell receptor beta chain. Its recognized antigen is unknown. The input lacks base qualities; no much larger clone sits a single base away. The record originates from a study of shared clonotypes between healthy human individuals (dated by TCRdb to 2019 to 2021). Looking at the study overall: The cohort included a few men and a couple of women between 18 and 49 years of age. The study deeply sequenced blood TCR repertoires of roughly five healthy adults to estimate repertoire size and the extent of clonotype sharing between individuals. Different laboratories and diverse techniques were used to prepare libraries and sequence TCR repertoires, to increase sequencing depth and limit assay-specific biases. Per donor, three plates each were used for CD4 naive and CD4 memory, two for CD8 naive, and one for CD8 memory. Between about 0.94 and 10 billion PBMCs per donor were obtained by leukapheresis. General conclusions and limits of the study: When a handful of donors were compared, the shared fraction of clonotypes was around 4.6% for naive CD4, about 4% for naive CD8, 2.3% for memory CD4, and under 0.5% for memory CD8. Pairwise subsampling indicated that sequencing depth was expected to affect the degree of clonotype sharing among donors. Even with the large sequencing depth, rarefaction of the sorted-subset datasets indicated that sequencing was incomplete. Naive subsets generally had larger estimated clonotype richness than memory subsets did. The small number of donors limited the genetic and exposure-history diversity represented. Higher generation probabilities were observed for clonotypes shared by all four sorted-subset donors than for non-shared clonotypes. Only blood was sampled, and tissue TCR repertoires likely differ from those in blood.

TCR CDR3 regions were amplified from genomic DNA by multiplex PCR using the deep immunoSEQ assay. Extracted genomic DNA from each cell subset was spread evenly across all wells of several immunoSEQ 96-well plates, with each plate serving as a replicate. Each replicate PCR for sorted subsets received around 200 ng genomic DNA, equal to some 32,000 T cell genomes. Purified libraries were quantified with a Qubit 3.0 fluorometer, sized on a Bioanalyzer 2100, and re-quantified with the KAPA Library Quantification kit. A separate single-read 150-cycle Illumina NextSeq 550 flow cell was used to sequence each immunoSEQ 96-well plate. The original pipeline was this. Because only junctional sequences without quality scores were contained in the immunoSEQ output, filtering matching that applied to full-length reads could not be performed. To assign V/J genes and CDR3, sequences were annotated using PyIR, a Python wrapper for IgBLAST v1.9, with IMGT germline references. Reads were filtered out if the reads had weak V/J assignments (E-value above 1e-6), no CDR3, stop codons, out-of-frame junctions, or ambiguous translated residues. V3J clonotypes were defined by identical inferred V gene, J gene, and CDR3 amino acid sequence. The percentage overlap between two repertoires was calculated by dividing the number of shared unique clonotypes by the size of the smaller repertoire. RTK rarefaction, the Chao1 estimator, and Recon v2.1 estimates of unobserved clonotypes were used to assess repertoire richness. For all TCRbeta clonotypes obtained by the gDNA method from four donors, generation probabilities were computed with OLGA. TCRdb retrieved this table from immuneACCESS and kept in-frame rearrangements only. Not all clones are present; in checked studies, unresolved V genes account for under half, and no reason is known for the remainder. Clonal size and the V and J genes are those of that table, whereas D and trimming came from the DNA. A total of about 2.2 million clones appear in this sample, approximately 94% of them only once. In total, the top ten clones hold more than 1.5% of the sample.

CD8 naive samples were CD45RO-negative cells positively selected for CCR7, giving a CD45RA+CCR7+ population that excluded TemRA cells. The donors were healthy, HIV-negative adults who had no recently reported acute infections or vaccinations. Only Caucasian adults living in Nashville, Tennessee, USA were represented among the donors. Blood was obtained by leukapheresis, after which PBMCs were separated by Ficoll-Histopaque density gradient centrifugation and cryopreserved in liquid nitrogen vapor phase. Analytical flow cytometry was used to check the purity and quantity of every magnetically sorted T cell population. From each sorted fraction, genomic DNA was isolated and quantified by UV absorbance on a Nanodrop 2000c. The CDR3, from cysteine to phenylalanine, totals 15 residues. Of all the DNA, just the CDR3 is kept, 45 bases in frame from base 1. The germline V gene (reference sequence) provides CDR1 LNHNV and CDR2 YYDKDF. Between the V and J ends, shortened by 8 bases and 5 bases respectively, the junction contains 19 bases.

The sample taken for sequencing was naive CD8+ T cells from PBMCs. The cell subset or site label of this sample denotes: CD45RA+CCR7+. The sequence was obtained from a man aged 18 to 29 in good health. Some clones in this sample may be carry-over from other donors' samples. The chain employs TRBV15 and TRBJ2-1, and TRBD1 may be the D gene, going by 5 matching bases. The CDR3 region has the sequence CATGPKWQGDNEQFF. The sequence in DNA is TGTGCCACCGGGCCAAAGTGGCAGGGTGACAATGAGCAGTTCTTC.